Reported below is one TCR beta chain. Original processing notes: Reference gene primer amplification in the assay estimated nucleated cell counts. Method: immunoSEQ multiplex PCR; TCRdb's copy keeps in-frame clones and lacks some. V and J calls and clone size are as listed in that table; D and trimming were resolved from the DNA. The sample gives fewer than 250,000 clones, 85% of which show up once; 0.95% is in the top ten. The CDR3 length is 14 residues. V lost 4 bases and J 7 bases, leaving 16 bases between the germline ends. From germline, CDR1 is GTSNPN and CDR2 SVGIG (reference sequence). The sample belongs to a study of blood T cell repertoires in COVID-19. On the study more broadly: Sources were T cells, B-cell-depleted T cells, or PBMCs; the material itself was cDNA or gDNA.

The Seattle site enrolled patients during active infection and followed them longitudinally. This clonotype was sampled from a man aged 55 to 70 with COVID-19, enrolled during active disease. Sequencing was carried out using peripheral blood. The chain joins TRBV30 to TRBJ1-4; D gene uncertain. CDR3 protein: CAWTPGRVREKLFF. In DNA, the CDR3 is TGTGCCTGGACCCCGGGGAGGGTGCGTGAAAAACTGTTTTTT.